These 27 T cell receptor beta chains were all obtained from the same sample, sequenced in a study of beta chain features in type 1 diabetes (dated by TCRdb to 2017 to 2018). Library preparation was by the immunoSEQ multiplex PCR assay. All of the isolated RNA was reverse transcribed with the High Capacity cDNA Reverse Transcription Kit, so expressed TCRB transcripts were sequenced. Drawn from immuneACCESS, this table holds only the in-frame rearrangements with V and J called that TCRdb kept. Clones are partly lost; checked studies trace under half to an unresolved V gene and leave the rest unexplained. The sample table shows 300,000 to 450,000 clones, and about 12% are seen once. More than 0.015% of the sample lies in the top ten. The source material was naive CD4+ T cells from blood. The cell subset or site label of this sample denotes: true naive CD4+ T cells. The receptors here all came from a young man in good health.

The chain is built from TRBV7-3 and TRBJ1-1, with D perhaps matching TRBD1 (6 bases). The CDR3 contains 14 residues. Germline-derived CDR1 and CDR2 are SGHTA and FQGTGA. The ends were cut back, 5 bases at V and 1 base at J, with 11 bases in the middle. As DNA, the CDR3 is TGTGCCAGCAGCCCGAAGACAGGGAACACTGAAGCTTTCTTT. Its translation: CASSPKTGNTEAFF.

This clone was observed a few times. The chain is built from TRBV30 and TRBJ1-2; D call uncertain. Germline V CDR1 and CDR2: GTSNPN, SVGIG (reference sequence). CDR3 size: 14 residues. The V gene lost 5 bases and the J gene lost 4 bases, with 17 bases spanning the gap. The DNA for the CDR3 is TGTGCCTGGGAAGGAGGGCCCCGGTTCTATGGCTACACCTTC. Protein sequence: CAWEGGPRFYGYTF.

The table lists this clone with a few counts. This sequence joins TRBV5-4 and TRBJ2-5; a possible D gene is TRBD1 (6 bases). Germline V gene sequence: CDR1 SGHNT, CDR2 YYREEE (reference sequence). V lost 0 bases, J lost 7 bases, and 16 bases lay in between. This CDR3 has 15 residues. In DNA form, the CDR3 reads TGTGCCAGCAGCTTGGCAGGCAGGGGTATTAGGACCCAGTACTTC. Translating it yields CASSLAGRGIRTQYF.

This chain joins TRBV6-4 and TRBJ2-7, with 7 bases fitting TRBD1. The CDR3 totals 14 residues. The V gene end was trimmed by 4 bases and the J gene end by 3 bases; junction bases not matched to a gene: 6. Looked up from germline, CDR1 is MRHNA and CDR2 is SNTAGT. The CDR3 nucleotides read TGTGCCAGCAGTGCCCAGACAGGGCTCTACGAGCAGTACTTC. Protein: CASSAQTGLYEQYF.

V usage is TRBV7-2 and J usage is TRBJ2-2; 11 bases agree with TRBD2. CDR1 and CDR2 (germline): SGHTA, FQGNSA. With V trimmed by 5 bases and J by 0 bases, 11 bases remained unmatched. The CDR3 extends over 19 amino acids. As DNA, the CDR3 is TGTGCCAGCAGCCCGACTAGCGGGGAACCTAGTCCGAACACCGGGGAGCTGTTTTTT. This gives the protein CASSPTSGEPSPNTGELFF. Together with reference TRBV7-2 and TRBJ2-2, the CDR3 gives the full variable domain: GAGVSQSPSNKVTEKGKDVELRCDPISGHTALYWYRQSLGQGLEFLIYFQGNSAPDKSGLPSDRFSAERTGGSVSTLTIQRTQQEDSAVYLCASSPTSGEPSPNTGELFFGEGSRLTVL.

DNA for the CDR3: TGTGCCAGCAGTGCGGGGCACAGGGGAACGGGCTACACCTTC. Translated, it gives CASSAGHRGTGYTF. The chain employs TRBV28 and TRBJ1-2, with 7 positions matching TRBD1. This CDR3 has 14 amino acids. Losses at the gene ends were 5 bases for V and 8 bases for J; bases not matched to a gene: 11. Germline V gene data show CDR1 as MDHEN and CDR2 as SYDVKM.

This clone was counted a few times. This rearrangement joins TRBV7-2 to TRBJ2-3; D ambiguous. Germline CDR1 reads SGHTA; CDR2 reads FQGNSA. This CDR3 region has 13 residues. Trimming pared 6 bases from V and 0 bases from J, leaving 7 bases between. The chain's CDR3 is CASSLGSTDTQYF. CDR3 nucleotide sequence: TGTGCCAGCAGTCTAGGTAGCACAGATACGCAGTATTTT.

The chain couples TRBV20-1 to TRBJ2-7; D ambiguous. The CDR3 runs to 10 residues. V was pared by 5 bases and J by 3 bases, with 5 bases between. Germline CDR1 and CDR2: DFQATT and SNEGSKA (reference sequence). CDR3 in DNA: TGCAGTGCTGCCTACTACGAGCAGTACTTC. Its protein is CSAAYYEQYF.

This rearrangement joins TRBV28 to TRBJ1-2, with 8 bases aligning to TRBD1. This CDR3 has 15 amino acids. The germline CDR1 and CDR2 sequences are MDHEN and SYDVKM. V shed 6 bases, J shed 4 bases, and the junction held 10 bases outside the gene matches. In nucleotides, the CDR3 is TGTGCCAGCAGAGAGGGCAGGGGGCGACTCTATGGCTACACCTTC. Its protein is CASREGRGRLYGYTF.

The genes are TRBV9 and TRBJ2-3, with D hard to call. From germline, CDR1 is SGDLS and CDR2 YYNGEE. This CDR3 has 14 amino acids. Trimming took 1 base from V and 0 from J, leaving 6 bases between them. The CDR3 region has the DNA TGTGCCAGCAGCGTATTACAGAGCACAGATACGCAGTATTTT. Protein product: CASSVLQSTDTQYF.

This clone was picked up a small number of times. In nucleotides, the CDR3 is TGTGCCAGCTCACCTCCTAGCGGGAGACGAGATACGCAGTATTTT. Protein product: CASSPPSGRRDTQYF. This sequence joins TRBV18 and TRBJ2-3, with 10 positions matching TRBD2. The CDR3 sequence is 15 residues long. Losses at the gene ends were 3 bases for V and 5 bases for J; bases not matched to a gene: 5. Germline lookup yields CDR1 KGHSH and CDR2 LQKENI.

This clone has a handful of counts. The V gene is TRBV5-1, the J gene TRBJ2-5; 7 bases map to TRBD1. The CDR3 runs 16 residues. J gave up 2 bases and V 3 bases, and 10 bases lay outside the gene matches. Germline assignment: CDR1 SGHRS and CDR2 YFSETQ. The CDR3 nucleotides are TGCGCCAGCAGCTCCGACCCCGACAGGGCACAAGAGACCCAGTACTTC. Its protein product is CASSSDPDRAQETQYF.

In this sample, this clone turned up a few times. The V and J genes are TRBV6-5 and TRBJ1-4; D call uncertain. CDR3 length: 14 residues. V gave up 0 bases and J gave up 2 bases, with 4 bases separating them. Germline CDR1 is MNHEY and CDR2 is SVGAGI. The CDR3 sequence: CASSYSRTNEKLFF. Here the CDR3 DNA reads TGTGCCAGCAGTTACTCACGGACTAATGAAAAACTGTTTTTT.

V usage is TRBV5-1 and J usage is TRBJ2-7, with 8 bases that match TRBD1. CDR1 SGHRS and CDR2 YFSETQ come from the germline V gene. Trimming cost V 4 bases and J 2 bases; bases outside gene matches: 5. This CDR3 is 14 amino acids long. CDR3 DNA: TGCGCCAGCAGCGGGGGACAGGCTACCTACGAGCAGTACTTC. As protein: CASSGGQATYEQYF.

This clone was detected only a few times. This chain uses TRBV14 with TRBJ2-1, with D perhaps TRBD1 (6 bases). The CDR3 is 17 amino acids. V lost 4 bases and J 0 bases, leaving 16 bases between the germline ends. Germline CDR1 reads SGHDN; CDR2 reads FVKESK. CDR3 nucleotides: TGTGCCAGCAGCCGCCGTTCAACAGGGAGCTCCTACAATGAGCAGTTCTTC. Its protein product is CASSRRSTGSSYNEQFF.

Only a few counts were recorded for this clone. CDR3 residues: CASSLVLAGGTDTQYF. In DNA, the CDR3 is TGTGCCAGCAGCCTAGTGCTAGCGGGCGGCACAGATACGCAGTATTTT. The V gene is TRBV11-2, the J gene TRBJ2-3; 8 bases match TRBD2. Germline V lookup: CDR1 SGHAT, CDR2 FQNNGV. Trimming cost V 5 bases and J 1 base; bases outside gene matches: 8. The CDR3 is 16 amino acids.

The chain recombines TRBV6-5 with TRBJ1-5; D remains unclear. V lost 10 bases and J lost 2, with 18 bases in between. CDR1 and CDR2 (germline): MNHEY, SVGAGI. The CDR3 extends over 15 amino acids. The CDR3 loop is CATGDLGRGNQPQHF. In nucleotides, the CDR3 is TGTGCCACCGGGGATTTGGGAAGGGGCAATCAGCCCCAGCATTTT.

V and J are TRBV18 and TRBJ1-1; D is perhaps TRBD1 (5 bases). This CDR3 comprises 15 residues. The ends were cut back, 2 bases at V and 4 bases at J, with 14 bases in the middle. Looked up from germline, CDR1 is KGHSH and CDR2 is LQKENI. The CDR3 sequence is CASSPGRDFGTEAFF. The CDR3 DNA follows: TGTGCCAGCTCACCAGGCAGGGATTTTGGCACTGAAGCTTTCTTT.

The chain recombines TRBV29-1 with TRBJ1-1; D is undetermined. This CDR3 has 15 amino acids. In germline, CDR1 is SQVTM, CDR2 ANQGSEA. The ends were cut back, 0 bases at V and 3 bases at J, with 14 bases in the middle. The CDR3 loop reads CSVEDLPGLDTEAFF. CDR3 DNA: TGCAGCGTTGAAGATCTTCCAGGTCTGGACACTGAAGCTTTCTTT. The full variable domain, completed using reference TRBV29-1 and TRBJ1-1, is SAVISQKPSRDICQRGTSLTIQCQVDSQVTMMFWYRQQPGQSLTLIATANQGSEATYESGFVIDKFPISRPNLTFSTLTVSNMSPEDSSIYLCSVEDLPGLDTEAFFGQGTRLTVV.

The sample holds many counts of this clone. This sample includes further DNA sequences coding for the same CDR3. The genes are TRBV29-1 and TRBJ2-7; 8 nucleotides line up with TRBD1. V shed 4 bases, J shed 4 bases, and the junction held 6 bases outside the gene matches. The CDR3 covers 13 residues. Per germline, CDR1 SQVTM and CDR2 ANQGSEA. CDR3 coding DNA: TGCAGCGTTGGTGGACAGGGACGGTACGAGCAGTACTTC. Encoded protein: CSVGGQGRYEQYF.

The sample holds a few counts of this clone. This chain's CDR3 is CAISVVRSGPNTGELFF. In nucleotides, the CDR3 is TGTGCCATCAGTGTCGTGAGGAGCGGACCGAACACCGGGGAGCTGTTTTTT. The chain employs TRBV10-3 and TRBJ2-2, with a possible D match to TRBD2 (5 bases). V shed 4 bases and J shed 0 bases, with 15 bases lying between them. Germline V gene data show CDR1 as ENHRY and CDR2 as SYGVKD. This CDR3 spans 17 amino acids.

This clone was counted between two and nine times. The V gene is TRBV29-1, the J gene TRBJ2-5; TRBD2 aligns across 10 bases. The germline V gene encodes CDR1 SQVTM and CDR2 ANQGSEA. With 4 bases clipped from V and 3 bases from J, the junction kept 5 bases outside the gene matches. The length of the CDR3 is 14 residues. The CDR3: CSVGRSGGEETQYF. The CDR3 coding sequence is TGCAGCGTTGGTAGGAGCGGGGGGGAAGAGACCCAGTACTTC.

The gene calls are TRBV28 and TRBJ2-7; TRBD1 matches 7 bases. V gave up 6 bases and J gave up 0 bases; unmatched junction bases: 2. The CDR3 loop spans 13 amino acids. In germline, CDR1 is MDHEN, CDR2 SYDVKM. CDR3 coding DNA: TGTGCCAGCAGGGGGACAGCCTCCTACGAGCAGTACTTC. Protein sequence: CASRGTASYEQYF.

V usage is TRBV6-5 and J usage is TRBJ1-1; 8 nucleotides agree with TRBD1. CDR1 is MNHEY and CDR2 is SVGAGI in the germline V gene. With V trimmed by 4 bases and J by 3 bases, 10 bases remained unmatched. This CDR3 has 16 residues. As DNA, the CDR3 is TGTGCCAGCAGTTTAATCCAGGGGGCGCGGGACACTGAAGCTTTCTTT. Translating it yields CASSLIQGARDTEAFF.

This clone was recorded a few times. The J gene is TRBJ2-1, the V gene TRBV30; 7 bases map to TRBD2. The CDR3 has 13 residues. The germline gives CDR1 GTSNPN, CDR2 SVGIG (reference sequence). V was pared by 6 bases and J by 9 bases, with 11 bases of the junction left unmatched. The CDR3 DNA reads as TGTGCCTGCACTAGCGAGGGAGGGGCTGAGCAGTTCTTC. It encodes CACTSEGGAEQFF.

This clone came up a few times. This chain joins TRBV4-1 and TRBJ2-7, with D possibly matching TRBD2 (6 bases). Germline lookup yields CDR1 MGHRA and CDR2 YSYEKL. V dropped 3 bases and J dropped 0 bases, with 15 bases sitting between them. CDR3 length equals 16 residues. The CDR3 sequence is CASSQLSGTPSYEQYF. CDR3 DNA sequence: TGCGCCAGCAGCCAGCTATCCGGGACTCCCTCCTACGAGCAGTACTTC.

This clone turned up a few times. This sequence joins TRBV20-1 and TRBJ1-3; unclear D gene. The CDR3 is 11 amino acids. The V gene's germline CDR1 is DFQATT and CDR2 SNEGSKA (reference sequence). V was pared by 3 bases and J by 4 bases, with 4 bases between. CDR3 nucleotides: TGCAGTGCTAGGAGCGGAAACACCATATATTTT. This sequence encodes CSARSGNTIYF.